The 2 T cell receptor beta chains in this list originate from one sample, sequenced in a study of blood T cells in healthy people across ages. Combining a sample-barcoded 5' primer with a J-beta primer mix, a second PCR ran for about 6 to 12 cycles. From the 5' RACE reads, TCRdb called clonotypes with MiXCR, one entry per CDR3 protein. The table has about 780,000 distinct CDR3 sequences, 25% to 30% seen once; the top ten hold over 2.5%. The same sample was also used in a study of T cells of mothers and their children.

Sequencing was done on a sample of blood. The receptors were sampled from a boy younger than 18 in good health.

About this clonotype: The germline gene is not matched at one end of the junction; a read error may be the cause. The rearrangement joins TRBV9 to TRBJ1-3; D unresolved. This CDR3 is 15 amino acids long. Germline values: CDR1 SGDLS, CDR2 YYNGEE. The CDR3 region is CASSLEAHSGNTVYF. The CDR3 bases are TGTGCCAGCAGCCTTGAGGCGCACTCTGGAAACACCGTATATTTT.

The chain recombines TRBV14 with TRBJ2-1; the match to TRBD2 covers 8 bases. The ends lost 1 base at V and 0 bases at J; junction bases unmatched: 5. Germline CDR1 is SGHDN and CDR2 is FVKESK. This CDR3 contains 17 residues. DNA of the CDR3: TGTGCCAGCAGCCAAGTCTCGGGGGGGAGCTCCTACAATGAGCAGTTCTTC. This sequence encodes CASSQVSGGSSYNEQFF.